The source of this TCR beta chain is a study of identical twins (dated by TCRdb to 2015 to 2016). A note on the overall study: To test whether fetal clonotypes persist, this study deep-sequenced TCR alpha and beta repertoires from monozygotic twins, from unrelated adults of various ages, and from cord blood. To rule out contamination, the twin experiments were replicated at different times with different library preparation protocols. Summary of the overall study and its limitations: Out-of-frame TCR alpha sharing in monozygotic twins was systematically underestimated by recombination models, whereas sharing between unrelated individuals was in agreement with the recombination models. Excess twin sharing in beta out-of-frame sequences was weaker because fewer shared sequences lowered the signal-to-noise ratio. Zero-insertion analyses could be partly confounded by invariant T cells such as MAIT and iNKT, although diverse VJ usage argued against such confounding for most clonotypes. Compared with coincidental sharing between unrelated individuals, out-of-frame TCR alpha sequences shared between twins showed an excess of sequences with low generation probability. Fewer insertions were carried by abundant cord blood beta clonotypes, a similar but weaker trend appeared in young adult naive repertoires, and no such trend appeared in memory repertoires. Because the same donors could not be followed over many years, the conclusions relied on cross-sectional statistical analysis.

The library was prepared using 5' RACE. Instrument on record: Illumina HiSeq 2000. Template switching added a universal primer binding site, and the final cDNA carried a unique molecular identifier that allowed TCR cDNA molecules to be counted accurately. Specific primers in the conserved constant-segment region were used to synthesize first-strand cDNA for the TCR alpha and beta chains. To control for contamination, every cDNA library carried two barcodes: a SMART-Mk sample barcode plus Illumina barcodes. TruSeq adapter sequences, together with Illumina sample barcodes, were added in two successive PCR steps. TCR alpha and beta cDNA libraries were sequenced on the Illumina HiSeq platform with custom primers. Turning to the authors' computational methods: MiGEC was used to process raw reads and extract unique molecular identifiers, and MiXCR was used to find CDR3 positions. Recombination models were inferred per individual with the repgenHMM and IGoR tools using an EM algorithm. Shared clonotypes were analyzed with the tcR package in R, and sharing was normalized by the product of cloneset sizes. To study raw recombination without the effects of thymic and clonal selection, out-of-frame nonproductive sequences were analyzed. TCRdb handled the public reads itself, with Q25 trimming in fastp and clone calling in MiXCR, and kept productive beta chains. Each entry is one CDR3 protein sequence, shown with its most common DNA and genes. TCRdb's processing, not the authors', yielded these V and J calls. Present in this sample are 420,000 or so distinct CDR3 sequences, around 20% of which were seen just once. Together, the top ten hold 12% of the sample.

The CDR3, from cysteine to phenylalanine, totals 15 residues. Only the CDR3 region is kept as DNA, spanning 45 bases read in frame from base 1. Trimming takes 7 bases from V and 1 base from J, and the germline ends sit 14 bases apart. The germline V gene (reference sequence) yields LNHDA for CDR1 and SQIVND for CDR2. Comments on this clonotype: The antigen this receptor binds is unknown. One base away there is no much larger clone; base qualities are not given.

Every donor in the study was a healthy Caucasian. Three unrelated non-twin adults were additionally sequenced: a male aged 18 to 29, a male aged 50 to 60 and a female aged 50 to 60. Using Miltenyi CD45RO+ enrichment and human naive T-cell isolation kits, memory (CD45RO+) and naive T cells were isolated from PBMC. This TCR came from a man aged 45-65 years in good health. The sequence joins TRBV19 to TRBJ2-1, with the D gene uncertain. Sequenced: naive T cells sorted from blood. This specimen's cell subset or site label, per the study, means: cells isolated with a human naive T-cell isolation kit. Here the CDR3 is given as CASIRSPDSYNEQFF. The base sequence is TGTGCCAGTATTCGATCGCCAGATTCCTACAATGAGCAGTTCTTC.